The 14 T cell receptor beta chains listed next were all sequenced from one sample in a study of T cell repertoires in cytomegalovirus infection. One entry per CDR3 protein results from TCRdb running MiXCR on the reads. Counted here are over 450,000 distinct CDR3 sequences, approximately 10% occurring once; the ten biggest clones make up about 9.4%. The sequencing input was PBMCs. Every receptor here comes from a human donor in good health (CMV status not recorded). Some clones in this sample may be carry-over from other donors' samples.

This clonotype was seen a handful of times. V and J are TRBV2 and TRBJ2-1; TRBD1 agrees at 7 bases. CDR1 is SNHLY, CDR2 FYNNEI, per germline. The CDR3 length is 17 residues. Trimming cost V 8 bases and J 5 bases; bases outside gene matches: 18. The CDR3 DNA sequence: TGTGCCAGCGAAGTATTTCCCGGGTGGACAGGCAACAATGAGCAGTTCTTC. It is translated as CASEVFPGWTGNNEQFF.

This clonotype was observed many times. The rearrangement uses TRBV11-1 and TRBJ1-1; D might be TRBD1 (5 bases). Trimming took off 4 bases at V and 2 bases at J, with 17 bases between the two ends. The CDR3 runs 16 residues. CDR1 is SGHAT, CDR2 FQDESV, per germline (reference sequence). CDR3 nucleotides: TGTGCCAGCAGCTCGACCTCCGGGACGGGAAACACTGAAGCTTTCTTT. Translated: CASSSTSGTGNTEAFF.

This clonotype showed up many times. The chain combines TRBV5-6 with TRBJ2-2; 8 bases align to TRBD1. The CDR3 sequence is 14 residues long. V lost 4 bases, J lost 7 bases, and 6 bases stayed unmatched. Per the germline V gene, CDR1 is SGHDT and CDR2 is YYEEEE. Here the CDR3 DNA reads TGTGCCAGCAGCGACGGACAGGGCCACGGGGAGCTGTTTTTT. This translates into CASSDGQGHGELFF.

This clonotype was observed many times. CDR3: CASSPPSVAGPDTQYF. CDR3 in DNA: TGTGCCAGCAGTCCCCCCAGTGTTGCCGGCCCAGATACGCAGTATTTT. V is TRBV27 and J is TRBJ2-3; D gene unclear. Germline-derived CDR1 and CDR2 are MNHEY and SMNVEV (reference sequence). The V gene lost 5 bases and the J gene lost 4 bases, with 19 bases spanning the gap. This CDR3 spans 16 amino acids.

This clonotype was detected a few times. This chain uses TRBV29-1 with TRBJ2-7; 10 bases align to TRBD2. With 0 bases clipped from V and 5 bases from J, the junction kept 4 bases outside the gene matches. This CDR3 comprises 14 residues. Germline assignment: CDR1 SQVTM and CDR2 ANQGSEA. The DNA of the CDR3 is TGCAGCGTTGAAGATCCTAGCGGGAGAGACGAGCAGTACTTC. Translating it yields CSVEDPSGRDEQYF.

This clonotype occurred a few times. The CDR3 nucleotides read TGTGCCAGCAGCCTTGAACGGTATAGCAATCAGCCCCAGCATTTT. Translation gives CASSLERYSNQPQHF. This chain uses TRBV3-1 with TRBJ1-5; D unresolved. CDR1 LGHDT and CDR2 YNNKEL come from the germline V gene (reference sequence). The CDR3 runs 15 residues. Trimming stripped 4 bases from V and 0 bases from J, with 10 bases between. The full variable domain, completed using reference TRBV3-1 and TRBJ1-5, is DTAVSQTPKYLVTQMGNDKSIKCEQNLGHDTMYWYKQDSKKFLKIMFSYNNKELIINETVPNRFSPKSPDKAHLNLHINSLELGDSAVYFCASSLERYSNQPQHFGDGTRLSIL.

There are a few counts of this clonotype. The chain uses TRBV6-1 and TRBJ2-3; 11 bases fit TRBD2. In germline, CDR1 is MNHNS, CDR2 SASEGT. After removal of 7 bases from V and 1 base from J, the junction contained 4 bases not matched to a gene. The CDR3 spans 15 residues. CDR3 in amino acids: CASNLLAGGTDTQYF. CDR3 DNA: TGTGCCAGCAACTTACTAGCGGGGGGCACAGATACGCAGTATTTT.

The sample holds many counts of this clonotype. The chain joins TRBV20-1 to TRBJ2-1; 7 bases line up with TRBD2. J gave up 7 bases and V 2 bases, and 11 bases lay outside the gene matches. This CDR3 contains 15 residues. CDR1 and CDR2 from the germline V gene are DFQATT and SNEGSKA (reference sequence). The CDR3, as DNA: TGCAGTGCTAGATTGCTAGCGGCCCCTTCGAATGAGCAGTTCTTC. Encoded protein: CSARLLAAPSNEQFF.

This clonotype was recorded many times. The chain uses TRBV7-2 and TRBJ2-3; D uncertain. Looked up from germline, CDR1 is SGHTA and CDR2 is FQGNSA. V shed 3 bases and J shed 4 bases, with 14 bases lying between them. This CDR3 spans 15 amino acids. The CDR3 bases are TGTGCCAGCAGCTTCGAGGCAGTTTTGGCAGATACGCAGTATTTT. Translation gives CASSFEAVLADTQYF.

At least ten counts were recorded for this clonotype. The chain combines TRBV5-1 with TRBJ2-1; tentatively, D is TRBD1 or TRBD2 (6 bases each). V lost 5 bases and J 5 bases, leaving 14 bases between the germline ends. This CDR3 has 14 amino acids. Looked up from germline, CDR1 is SGHRS and CDR2 is YFSETQ. CDR3 in amino acids: CASSEGGMDNEQFF. For the CDR3, the DNA is TGCGCCAGCAGTGAGGGGGGCATGGACAATGAGCAGTTCTTC. Based on the CDR3 plus reference TRBV5-1 and TRBJ2-1, the full variable domain is KAGVTQTPRYLIKTRGQQVTLSCSPISGHRSVSWYQQTPGQGLQFLFEYFSETQRNKGNFPGRFSGRQFSNSRSEMNVSTLELGDSALYLCASSEGGMDNEQFFGPGTRLTVL.

The chain has TRBV5-1 and TRBJ1-4; D not certain. The ends were cut back, 0 bases at V and 10 bases at J, with 16 bases in the middle. CDR1 and CDR2 (germline): SGHRS, YFSETQ. The CDR3 runs 15 residues. CDR3 region: CASSLDAGAAGKLFF. DNA for the CDR3: TGCGCCAGCAGCTTGGATGCGGGAGCAGCTGGAAAACTGTTTTTT.

This clonotype was observed a few times. J is TRBJ1-5 and V is TRBV19, with unresolved D. The CDR3 is 15 residues long. The V end was cut by 3 bases, the J end by 4 bases, with 13 bases between. CDR1 is LNHDA and CDR2 is SQIVND in the germline V gene (reference sequence). DNA for the CDR3: TGTGCCAGTAGTATCTTCGGGCAGCTAAATCAGCCCCAGCATTTT. Translating it yields CASSIFGQLNQPQHF. Using reference TRBV19 and TRBJ1-5 for the parts outside the CDR3, the full variable domain is DGGITQSPKYLFRKEGQNVTLSCEQNLNHDAMYWYRQDPGQGLRLIYYSQIVNDFQKGDIAEGYSVSREKKESFPLTVTSAQKNPTAFYLCASSIFGQLNQPQHFGDGTRLSIL.

This clonotype was seen many times. V usage is TRBV7-9 and J usage is TRBJ2-1, with a weak D call TRBD1 (5 bases). Germline V CDR1 and CDR2: SEHNR, FQNEAQ (reference sequence). Trimming cost V 6 bases and J 10 bases, with 19 bases left between them. This CDR3 has 14 amino acids. The CDR3 sequence is CASRDKQGQHEQFF. CDR3 nucleotide sequence: TGTGCCAGCAGGGACAAGCAGGGTCAACACGAGCAGTTCTTC.

This clonotype was detected a few times. The chain joins TRBV6-5 to TRBJ2-7, with D uncertain. The germline V and J ends were trimmed by 5 bases and 1 base, with 12 bases remaining between them. The CDR3 is 14 amino acids. Per the germline V gene, CDR1 is MNHEY and CDR2 is SVGAGI. This CDR3 is CASSTSGQSYEQYF. The CDR3 nucleotides are TGTGCCAGCAGTACCAGTGGCCAATCCTACGAGCAGTACTTC.